One and the same sample provided the 9 T cell receptor beta chains below, sequenced in a study of shared clonotypes between healthy human individuals. The data were produced by immunoSEQ multiplex PCR, yet TCRdb's version contains in-frame clones alone and is incomplete. The sample has about 2.4 million clones, over 85% seen once. Sequencing was carried out using naive CD4+ T cells from PBMCs. This sample's subset: CD45RA+ positively selected. These receptors came from a man younger than 35 in good health. Some clones in this sample may be carry-over from other donors' samples.

This rearrangement joins TRBV18 to TRBJ1-4; D not certain. With 6 bases removed from V and 8 bases from J, the gap between germline ends came to 13 bases. Looked up from germline, CDR1 is KGHSH and CDR2 is LQKENI. The length of the CDR3 is 13 residues. The CDR3 spells CASSQNSGEKLFF. As DNA, the CDR3 is TGTGCCAGCTCCCAAAATTCGGGAGAAAAACTGTTTTTT.

This chain joins TRBV6-1 and TRBJ2-5; D gene ambiguous. Germline CDR1 is MNHNS and CDR2 is SASEGT. Trimming removed 6 bases from V and 0 bases from J, with 8 bases in between. The CDR3 extends over 13 amino acids. The CDR3 DNA is TGTGCCAGCAGGACCGCGTACCAAGAGACCCAGTACTTC. Translation: CASRTAYQETQYF.

The chain combines TRBV5-6 with TRBJ1-2, with D hard to call. Trimming took off 4 bases at V and 0 bases at J, with 4 bases between the two ends. Germline-derived CDR1 and CDR2 are SGHDT and YYEEEE. CDR3 length equals 12 residues. As DNA, the CDR3 is TGTGCCAGCAGCAGAACTAACTATGGCTACACCTTC. It is translated as CASSRTNYGYTF.

The chain has TRBV5-1 and TRBJ2-6, with 7 bases matching TRBD1. The V and J ends lost 0 bases and 2 bases, in that order; junction bases with no gene match: 5. The CDR3 is 17 residues long. Germline assignment: CDR1 SGHRS and CDR2 YFSETQ. The CDR3 sequence is CASSLGQGEAGANVLTF. CDR3 coding DNA: TGCGCCAGCAGCTTGGGACAGGGAGAAGCTGGGGCCAACGTCCTGACTTTC.

A word on this clone: Different DNA sequences within this sample yield the same CDR3. This chain uses TRBV19 with TRBJ1-1; no firm D call. Germline assignment: CDR1 LNHDA and CDR2 SQIVND (reference sequence). Deletions cut 3 bases from V and 1 base from J, with 6 bases between. The CDR3 loop spans 13 amino acids. The CDR3 nucleotides are TGTGCCAGTAGTATCGTGGAGAACACTGAAGCTTTCTTT. Its translation is CASSIVENTEAFF.

The gene calls are TRBV9 and TRBJ1-1; 10 bases align to TRBD1. The CDR3 has 15 amino acids. Trimming took 1 base from V and 5 from J; bases not matched to a gene: 5. Germline CDR1 is SGDLS and CDR2 is YYNGEE. CDR3 region: CASSVFDRGLTEAFF. CDR3 nucleotide sequence: TGTGCCAGCAGCGTATTCGACAGGGGGCTGACTGAAGCTTTCTTT. Full variable domain (outside the CDR3, taken from reference TRBV9 and TRBJ1-1): DSGVTQTPKHLITATGQRVTLRCSPRSGDLSVYWYQQSLDQGLQFLIQYYNGEERAKGNILERFSAQQFPDLHSELNLSSLELGDSALYFCASSVFDRGLTEAFFGQGTRLTVV.

Turning to this clone: This could be a read error, since a much larger clone is one nucleotide away. Here the CDR3 DNA reads TGTGCCAGCAGTCCTCAACTAAGACAGGGGAAGTACGAGCAGTACTTC. This codes for CASSPQLRQGKYEQYF. This chain links TRBV28 with TRBJ2-7, with 8 bases that match TRBD1. Germline V lookup: CDR1 MDHEN, CDR2 SYDVKM. The V segment lost 5 bases and the J segment 4 bases; nucleotides outside the gene matches: 13. The CDR3 runs 16 residues. Variable domain in full (rest from reference TRBV28 and TRBJ2-7): DVKVTQSSRYLVKRTGEKVFLECVQDMDHENMFWYRQDPGLGLRLIYFSYDVKMKEKGDIPEGYSVSREKKERFSLILESASTNQTSMYLCASSPQLRQGKYEQYFGPGTRLTVT.

This clone is a singleton in its sample. The chain links TRBV28 to TRBJ1-5, with TRBD1 matching over 9 bases. V was pared by 3 bases and J by 7 bases, with 1 base of the junction left unmatched. The CDR3 extends over 13 amino acids. Germline V gene sequence: CDR1 MDHEN, CDR2 SYDVKM. CDR3 amino acids: CASSLGQGQPQHF. Written as DNA, the CDR3 is TGTGCCAGCAGTTTGGGACAGGGACAGCCCCAGCATTTT. Variable domain in full (rest from reference TRBV28 and TRBJ1-5): DVKVTQSSRYLVKRTGEKVFLECVQDMDHENMFWYRQDPGLGLRLIYFSYDVKMKEKGDIPEGYSVSREKKERFSLILESASTNQTSMYLCASSLGQGQPQHFGDGTRLSIL.

This clone appeared once. V and J are TRBV5-5 and TRBJ2-5; D gene unclear. V was trimmed by 1 base and J by 1 base, leaving 11 bases between them. This CDR3 comprises 15 residues. Germline V gene sequence: CDR1 SGHKS, CDR2 YYEKEE (reference sequence). CDR3 in DNA: TGTGCCAGCAGCTTGTTGGGTACGACCCAAGAGACCCAGTACTTC. It codes for CASSLLGTTQETQYF.